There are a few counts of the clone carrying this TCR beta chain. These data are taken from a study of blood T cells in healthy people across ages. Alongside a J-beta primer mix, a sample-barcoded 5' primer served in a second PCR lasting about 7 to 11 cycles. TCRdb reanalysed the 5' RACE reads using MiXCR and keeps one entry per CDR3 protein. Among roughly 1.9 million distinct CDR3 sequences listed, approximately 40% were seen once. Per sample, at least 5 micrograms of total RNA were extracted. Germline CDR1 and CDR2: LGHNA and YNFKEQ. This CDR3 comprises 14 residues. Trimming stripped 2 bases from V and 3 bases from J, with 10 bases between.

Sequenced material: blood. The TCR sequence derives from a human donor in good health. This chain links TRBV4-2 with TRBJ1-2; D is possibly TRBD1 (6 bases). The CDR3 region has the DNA TGTGCCAGCAGCCAACCGACAGGACACTATGGCTACACCTTC. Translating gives CASSQPTGHYGYTF.